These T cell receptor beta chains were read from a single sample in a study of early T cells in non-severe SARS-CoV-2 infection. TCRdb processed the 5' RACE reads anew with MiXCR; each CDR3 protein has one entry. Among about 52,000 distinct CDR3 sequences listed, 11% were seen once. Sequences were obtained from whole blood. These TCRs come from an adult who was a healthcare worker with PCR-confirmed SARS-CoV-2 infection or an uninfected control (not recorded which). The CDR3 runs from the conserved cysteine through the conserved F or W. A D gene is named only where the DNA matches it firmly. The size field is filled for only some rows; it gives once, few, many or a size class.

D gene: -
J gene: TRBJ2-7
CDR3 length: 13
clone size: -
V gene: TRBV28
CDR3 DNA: TGTGCCAGCAGTTTATCCCCAGAGGCGAGGTCGTACTTC
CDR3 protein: CASSLSPEARSYF

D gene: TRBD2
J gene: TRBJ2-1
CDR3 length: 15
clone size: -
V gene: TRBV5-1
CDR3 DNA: TGCGCCAGCACCACTCAGGGAGGGAGGAACAATGAGCAGTTCTTC
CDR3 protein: CASTTQGGRNNEQFF

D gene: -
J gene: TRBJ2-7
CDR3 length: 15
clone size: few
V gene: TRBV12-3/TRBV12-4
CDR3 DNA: TGTGCCAGCAGTTTAGGGGGACCCCTAGGCTACGAGCAGTACTTC
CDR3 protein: CASSLGGPLGYEQYF

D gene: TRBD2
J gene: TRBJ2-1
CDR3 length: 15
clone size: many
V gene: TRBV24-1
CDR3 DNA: TGTGCCACCAGTGACCTGGGGCGGGAGGTCGATGAGCAGTTCTTC
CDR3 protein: CATSDLGREVDEQFF

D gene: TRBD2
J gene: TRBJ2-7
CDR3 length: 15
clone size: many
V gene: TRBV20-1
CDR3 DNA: TGCAGTGCTGACCTTGCGGGGGGGCGTAGCTACGAGCAGTACTTC
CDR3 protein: CSADLAGGRSYEQYF

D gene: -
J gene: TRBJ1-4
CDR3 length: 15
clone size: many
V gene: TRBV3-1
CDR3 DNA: TGTGCCAGCAGCCAAGACTCCGGGTCTAATGAAAAACTGTTTTTT
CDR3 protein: CASSQDSGSNEKLFF

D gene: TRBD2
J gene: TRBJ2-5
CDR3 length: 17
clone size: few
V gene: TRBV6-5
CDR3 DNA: TGTGCCAGCAGAACGGGGGGAGCGGGGACCTACCAAGAGACCCAGTACTTC
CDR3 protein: CASRTGGAGTYQETQYF

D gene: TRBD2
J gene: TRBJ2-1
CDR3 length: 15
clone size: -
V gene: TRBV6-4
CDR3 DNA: TGTGCCAGCAGTGACGTACTAGCGGGCTACAATGAGCAGTTCTTC
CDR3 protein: CASSDVLAGYNEQFF

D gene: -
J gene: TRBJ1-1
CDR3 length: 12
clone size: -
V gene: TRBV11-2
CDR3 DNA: TGTGCCAGCAGCCCAGACACGTATCAAGCTTTCTTT
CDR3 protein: CASSPDTYQAFF

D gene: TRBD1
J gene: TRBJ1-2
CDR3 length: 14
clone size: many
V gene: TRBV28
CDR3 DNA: TGTGCCAGCAGTAGCACCGGGACAGGCTATGGCTACACCTTC
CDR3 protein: CASSSTGTGYGYTF

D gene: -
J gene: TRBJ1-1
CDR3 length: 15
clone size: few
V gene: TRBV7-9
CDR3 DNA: TGTGCCAGCAGCTCCTCGTCCTCCACGCACACTGAAGCTTTCTTT
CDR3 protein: CASSSSSSTHTEAFF

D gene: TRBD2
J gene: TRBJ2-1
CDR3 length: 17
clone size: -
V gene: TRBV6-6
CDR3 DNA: TGTGCCAGCAGTTACTCGATCGGGCTAGCGGGAACGAATGAGCAGTTCTTC
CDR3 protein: CASSYSIGLAGTNEQFF

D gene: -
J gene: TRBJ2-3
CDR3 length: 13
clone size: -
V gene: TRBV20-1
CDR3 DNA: TGCAGTGCTAGAGATCCAGAGACAGATACGCAGTATTTT
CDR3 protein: CSARDPETDTQYF

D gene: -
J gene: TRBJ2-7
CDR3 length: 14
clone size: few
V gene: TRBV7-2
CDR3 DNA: TGTGCCAGCAGCTCTAAGACTGAGTCCTACGAGCAGTACTTC
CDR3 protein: CASSSKTESYEQYF

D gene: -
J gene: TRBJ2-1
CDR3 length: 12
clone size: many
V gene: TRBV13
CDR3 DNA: TGTGCCAGCAGCCCACCTTTCGGGGCGCAGTTCTTC
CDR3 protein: CASSPPFGAQFF

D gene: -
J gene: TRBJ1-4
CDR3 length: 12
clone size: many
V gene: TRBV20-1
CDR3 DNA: TGCAGTGCTCGACAGGTTGAGGAAAAACTGTTTTTT
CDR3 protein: CSARQVEEKLFF

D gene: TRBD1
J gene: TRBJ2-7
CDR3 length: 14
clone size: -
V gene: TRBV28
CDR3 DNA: TGTGCCACAGGGGGCCACCCCCCCTCCTACGAGCAGTACTTC
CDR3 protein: CATGGHPPSYEQYF

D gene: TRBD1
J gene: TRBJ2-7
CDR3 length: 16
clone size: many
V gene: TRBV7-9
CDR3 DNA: TGTGCCAGCAGCCATGGGACAGGGGGCTACTCCTACGAGCAGTACTTC
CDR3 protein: CASSHGTGGYSYEQYF

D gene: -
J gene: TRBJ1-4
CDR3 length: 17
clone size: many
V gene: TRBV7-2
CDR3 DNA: TGTGCCAGCAGCTTAGAACTTTTCGGGACACCTAATGAAAAACTGTTTTTT
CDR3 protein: CASSLELFGTPNEKLFF

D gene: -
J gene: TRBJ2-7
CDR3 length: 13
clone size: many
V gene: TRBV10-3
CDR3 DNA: TGTGCCATCTGCCCTCTAACTAGTGCCGAGCAGTACTTC
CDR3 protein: CAICPLTSAEQYF

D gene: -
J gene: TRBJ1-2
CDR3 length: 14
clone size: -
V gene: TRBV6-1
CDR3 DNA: TGTGCCAGCAGCTCCTTCTGGGGGGACTATGGCTACACCTTC
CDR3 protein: CASSSFWGDYGYTF

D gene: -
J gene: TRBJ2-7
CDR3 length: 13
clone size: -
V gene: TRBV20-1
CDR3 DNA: TGCAGTGCTCTGGACAGATTTACCTACGAGCAGTACTTC
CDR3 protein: CSALDRFTYEQYF

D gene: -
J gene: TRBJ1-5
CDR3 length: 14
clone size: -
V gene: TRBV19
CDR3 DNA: TGTGCCAGTGGGTATTCCGACACGGATCAGCCCCAGCATTTT
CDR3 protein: CASGYSDTDQPQHF

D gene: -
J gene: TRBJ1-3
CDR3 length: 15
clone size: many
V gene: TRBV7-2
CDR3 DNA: TGTGCCAGCAGCGGACGACTCTATGGGGAAAACACCATATATTTT
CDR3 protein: CASSGRLYGENTIYF

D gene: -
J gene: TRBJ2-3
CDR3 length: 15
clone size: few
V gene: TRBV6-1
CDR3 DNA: TGTGCCAGCAGTGAGGGGTTCGTTGGCACAGATACGCAGTATTTT
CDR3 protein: CASSEGFVGTDTQYF